The 27 T cell receptor beta chains reported below all come from one sample, sequenced in a study of blood T cell repertoires in COVID-19. Data came from immunoSEQ multiplex PCR; TCRdb stores just in-frame clones and leaves some out. The sample consists of a few hundred thousand clones, more than 75% of them appearing once. Sequenced: peripheral blood. The receptor set was obtained from a man aged 55 to 69 with acute or convalescent COVID-19.

This chain uses TRBV6-1 with TRBJ2-3; 7 nucleotides align to TRBD2. CDR3 length equals 17 residues. J gave up 4 bases and V 3 bases, and 13 bases lay outside the gene matches. Germline lookup yields CDR1 MNHNS and CDR2 SASEGT. The CDR3 sequence is CASSDKIAGHVSDTQYF. The CDR3 bases are TGTGCCAGCAGTGACAAGATAGCGGGCCATGTATCAGATACGCAGTATTTT.

This clone was seen only once. The chain recombines TRBV7-6 with TRBJ2-5, with D perhaps TRBD1 (5 bases). This CDR3 is 14 amino acids long. Germline values: CDR1 SGHVS, CDR2 FNYEAQ. The V gene lost 0 bases and the J gene lost 4 bases, with 9 bases spanning the gap. The CDR3 spells CASSLAHGAETQYF. DNA of the CDR3: TGTGCCAGCAGCTTAGCGCATGGGGCAGAGACCCAGTACTTC.

The chain has TRBV28 and TRBJ1-6; 10 bases map to TRBD1. CDR3 length: 14 amino acids. The germline gives CDR1 MDHEN, CDR2 SYDVKM. V dropped 7 bases and J dropped 10; count of bases not matched to a gene: 7. Written as DNA, the CDR3 is TGTGCCAGCACCTCCGGGACAGGGGTCTCACCCCTCCACTTT. It is translated as CASTSGTGVSPLHF.

The chain joins TRBV5-1 to TRBJ1-4; TRBD1 matches 11 bases. CDR1 and CDR2 (germline): SGHRS, YFSETQ. V trimming: 2 bases; J trimming: 5 bases; junction bases outside the gene matches: 2. The CDR3 is 15 amino acids. CDR3 loop: CASSFGDRGNEKLFF. In DNA, the CDR3 is TGCGCCAGCAGCTTTGGGGACAGGGGGAATGAAAAACTGTTTTTT.

This clone has more than one count but fewer than ten. V and J are TRBV7-2 and TRBJ2-6, with a weak D call TRBD2 (6 bases). Germline CDR1 is SGHTA and CDR2 is FQGNSA. This CDR3 has 18 amino acids. V lost 1 base and J lost 4, with 17 bases in between. For the CDR3, the DNA is TGTGCCAGCAGCTTAGTTCGCAGGACTACCGGGGGGGCCAACGTCCTGACTTTC. Amino acid sequence: CASSLVRRTTGGANVLTF.

This clone came up once. This chain uses TRBV3-1 (or the pseudogene TRBV3-2) with TRBJ2-1; weak D call: TRBD2 (5 bases). Trimming removed 4 bases at V and 6 bases at J, with 16 bases between. The CDR3 is 15 residues long. CDR1 and CDR2 from the germline V gene are LGHDT and YNNKEL (reference sequence). CDR3 sequence (DNA): TGTGCCAGCAGCCGAGAGTCCGGGGTCCTCAATGAGCAGTTCTTC. As protein: CASSRESGVLNEQFF.

V gene TRBV9 combines with J gene TRBJ2-2; TRBD1 might be the D (6 bases). V was shortened by 0 bases and J by 7 bases, with 10 bases between the two germline ends. This CDR3 region has 14 residues. The V gene's germline CDR1 is SGDLS and CDR2 YYNGEE. The CDR3 DNA reads as TGTGCCAGCAGCGTAGGGGGGCTCGACGGGGAGCTGTTTTTT. Its translation: CASSVGGLDGELFF.

About this clone itself: Sequence at one end of the junction differs from germline and may be a read error. The rearrangement links TRBV12-3 or TRBV12-4 to TRBJ1-1, with D unclear. This CDR3 has 13 residues. Here the CDR3 reads CASWRGVNTEAFF. The DNA of the CDR3 is TGTGCCAGCTGGCGGGGTGTGAATACTGAAGCTTTCTTT.

This clone was recorded at least ten times. The chain is built from TRBV7-8 and TRBJ1-6; 7 bases are a match to TRBD1. With V trimmed by 5 bases and J by 10 bases, 11 bases remained unmatched. The CDR3 covers 15 residues. The V gene's germline CDR1 is SGHVS and CDR2 FQNEAQ. The chain's CDR3 is CASSLATGRSSPLHF. The CDR3 DNA follows: TGTGCCAGCAGCCTTGCGACAGGGAGGTCCTCACCCCTCCACTTT.

The chain joins TRBV18 to TRBJ1-2, with 7 bases identical to TRBD1. With V trimmed by 6 bases and J by 2 bases, 3 bases remained unmatched. CDR1 and CDR2 (germline): KGHSH, LQKENI. The CDR3 has 13 residues. The CDR3 nucleotides read TGTGCCAGCTCTGAGGGACAGAACTATGGCTACACCTTC. As protein: CASSEGQNYGYTF.

There are a few counts of this clone. This chain joins TRBV5-6 and TRBJ1-2; 9 bases fit TRBD1. Germline trimming cut 4 bases from V and 0 bases from J; bases unmatched to any gene: 7. Germline lookup yields CDR1 SGHDT and CDR2 YYEEEE. The CDR3 length is 16 residues. CDR3 protein: CASSPGQGRANYGYTF. DNA for the CDR3: TGTGCCAGCAGCCCCGGACAGGGGAGGGCTAACTATGGCTACACCTTC.

With regard to this clone: The sample carries other DNA sequences with the same CDR3. The rearrangement joins TRBV18 to TRBJ1-5; TRBD1 is a possible D gene (5 bases). Trimming shortened V by 3 bases and J by 5 bases, and 8 bases separated the two germline ends. CDR3 size: 13 residues. Looked up from germline, CDR1 is KGHSH and CDR2 is LQKENI. CDR3 DNA sequence: TGTGCCAGCTCACCTCGGGGGGATCAGCCCCAGCATTTT. Translated: CASSPRGDQPQHF.

V usage is TRBV10-2 and J usage is TRBJ1-5; 9 bases align to TRBD1. After removal of 3 bases from V and 7 bases from J, the junction contained 13 bases not matched to a gene. The CDR3 loop spans 17 amino acids. The germline gives CDR1 WSHSY, CDR2 SAAADI. The CDR3 loop reads CASSDLTGTGLGQPQHF. DNA of the CDR3: TGCGCCAGCAGTGACCTCACCGGGACAGGGCTTGGGCAGCCCCAGCATTTT.

This chain joins TRBV10-3 and TRBJ2-1; 8 positions agree with TRBD2. Trimming cost V 6 bases and J 4 bases; bases outside gene matches: 14. The CDR3 has 17 residues. CDR1 and CDR2 from the germline V gene are ENHRY and SYGVKD. The DNA of the CDR3 is TGTGCCATCAGCGACTCCGGGACTAGGAGTGGGTACAATGAGCAGTTCTTC. It specifies CAISDSGTRSGYNEQFF.

This clone was found a few times. This chain uses TRBV7-9 with TRBJ1-6, with 7 bases fitting TRBD1. Germline V gives CDR1 SEHNR, CDR2 FQNEAQ (reference sequence). The V and J ends lost 5 bases and 10 bases, in that order; junction bases with no gene match: 8. The CDR3 has 14 amino acids. The CDR3 DNA reads TGTGCCAGCAGCCTCACAGGGGAGAGGTCACCCCTCCACTTT. Encoded protein: CASSLTGERSPLHF.

This clone appeared a single time. The chain carries TRBV30 and TRBJ2-7; 8 positions match TRBD1. CDR1 is GTSNPN and CDR2 is SVGIG in the germline V gene (reference sequence). V lost 0 bases, J lost 1 base, and 23 bases stayed unmatched. The CDR3 sequence is 21 residues long. The CDR3 bases are TGTGCCTGGAGTGTACTGAAGTTTATGGGACAGGACACCACCAGATCCTACGAGCAGTACTTC. This translates into CAWSVLKFMGQDTTRSYEQYF.

The CDR3 here is CASSTFIGGEKEKLFF. In DNA, the CDR3 is TGTGCCAGCAGCACCTTCATCGGGGGAGAGAAGGAAAAACTGTTTTTT. This sequence joins TRBV7-2 and TRBJ1-4; the D gene is possibly TRBD1 (5 bases). Germline lookup yields CDR1 SGHTA and CDR2 FQGNSA. The V gene lost 5 bases and the J gene lost 8 bases, with 21 bases spanning the gap. The CDR3 covers 16 residues.

CDR3 region: CASSQGTGTPQLEQYF. The CDR3 DNA reads as TGCGCCAGCAGCCAAGGAACAGGGACCCCCCAACTGGAGCAGTACTTC. V gene TRBV4-1 combines with J gene TRBJ2-7, with D possibly being TRBD1 (6 bases). CDR1 is MGHRA and CDR2 is YSYEKL in the germline V gene. The CDR3 has 16 residues. Trimming stripped 1 base from V and 7 bases from J, with 20 bases between.

The V and J genes are TRBV19 and TRBJ1-1; the D is unclear. The CDR3 loop spans 11 amino acids. V dropped 5 bases and J dropped 4 bases, with 5 bases sitting between them. Per germline, CDR1 LNHDA and CDR2 SQIVND (reference sequence). CDR3 loop: CASSLLTEAFF. In DNA, the CDR3 is TGTGCCAGTAGTCTCCTCACTGAAGCTTTCTTT. The whole variable domain, filled in from reference TRBV19 and TRBJ1-1, reads DGGITQSPKYLFRKEGQNVTLSCEQNLNHDAMYWYRQDPGQGLRLIYYSQIVNDFQKGDIAEGYSVSREKKESFPLTVTSAQKNPTAFYLCASSLLTEAFFGQGTRLTVV.

The chain employs TRBV9 and TRBJ1-1; no clear D. Germline V gene sequence: CDR1 SGDLS, CDR2 YYNGEE. V lost 0 bases, J lost 4 bases, and 13 bases lay in between. The CDR3 has 15 residues. The CDR3, as DNA: TGTGCCAGCAGCGTAGGCGGCAGCGGGAGCACTGAAGCTTTCTTT. Translated, it gives CASSVGGSGSTEAFF.

V is TRBV6-5 and J is TRBJ1-2, with D uncertain. The CDR3 extends over 15 amino acids. Germline V gene data show CDR1 as MNHEY and CDR2 as SVGAGI. V was pared by 6 bases and J by 4 bases, with 18 bases between. Written as DNA, the CDR3 is TGTGCCAGCAGGGAGGGTGTACAGAATTCCTATGGCTACACCTTC. Protein sequence: CASREGVQNSYGYTF.

The rearrangement joins TRBV12-3 or TRBV12-4 to TRBJ1-2; D is ambiguous. Trimming left V 6 bases short and J 8 bases short, with 13 bases between. The CDR3 runs 12 residues. The chain's CDR3 is CASSPEAPGYTF. In nucleotides, the CDR3 is TGTGCCAGCAGCCCCGAAGCGCCAGGCTACACCTTC.

The gene calls are TRBV12-3 or TRBV12-4 and TRBJ2-7, with D possibly being TRBD2 (7 bases). The CDR3 loop spans 13 amino acids. Trimming removed 11 bases from V and 4 bases from J, with 18 bases in between. CDR3 DNA sequence: TGTGCCTCCTGGGAGGGGGTCGGATACGAGCAGTACTTC. As protein: CASWEGVGYEQYF.

V usage is TRBV7-2 and J usage is TRBJ2-2; D might be TRBD2 (5 bases). Trimming stripped 5 bases from V and 4 bases from J, with 11 bases between. Germline CDR1 SGHTA, CDR2 FQGNSA. The CDR3 is 14 amino acids. The CDR3 spells CASSPGLITGELFF. The CDR3 DNA reads TGTGCCAGCAGCCCCGGACTGATCACCGGGGAGCTGTTTTTT.

The V gene is TRBV10-3, the J gene TRBJ2-3; D is possibly TRBD2 (6 bases). There are 18 residues in the CDR3. Trimming took off 0 bases at V and 0 bases at J, with 16 bases between the two ends. Germline V gene lookup returns CDR1 ENHRY and CDR2 SYGVKD. CDR3 DNA sequence: TGTGCCATCAGTGAGTCACTTAGGAGGGCTCTAAGCACAGATACGCAGTATTTT. Its translation is CAISESLRRALSTDTQYF.

This clone was observed a single time. The gene calls are TRBV18 and TRBJ2-5; D gene unclear. The V and J ends lost 5 bases and 5 bases respectively, with 9 bases between them. CDR1 and CDR2 from the germline V gene are KGHSH and LQKENI. There are 12 residues in the CDR3. Here the CDR3 reads CASSTYEETQYF. CDR3 in DNA: TGTGCCAGCTCAACTTATGAGGAGACCCAGTACTTC.

This rearrangement joins TRBV5-6 to TRBJ2-3; tentatively, D is TRBD2 (6 bases). CDR3 size: 16 residues. The germline CDR1 and CDR2 sequences are SGHDT and YYEEEE. Trimming pared 4 bases from V and 1 base from J, leaving 16 bases between. Here the CDR3 reads CASSLPEGPGTDTQYF. In DNA form, the CDR3 reads TGTGCCAGCAGCCTCCCGGAGGGGCCTGGCACAGATACGCAGTATTTT. The whole variable domain, remainder taken from reference TRBV5-6 and TRBJ2-3, is DAGVTQSPTHLIKTRGQQVTLRCSPKSGHDTVSWYQQALGQGPQFIFQYYEEEERQRGNFPDRFSGHQFPNYSSELNVNALLLGDSALYLCASSLPEGPGTDTQYFGPGTRLTVL.